The subject of this entry is one TCR beta chain. What it recognizes is unknown. This sample was included in a study of identical twins. The CDR3 is 15 amino acids. V was shortened by 1 base and J by 3 bases, with 11 bases between the two germline ends. The germline CDR1 and CDR2 sequences are SGHAT and FQNNGV. The cDNA had a unique molecular identifier and a template-switch universal primer site. Via MiXCR, TCRdb re-called the 5' RACE reads, giving one row per CDR3 protein. The table includes about 570,000 distinct CDR3 sequences, roughly 9.5% detected once. Overall study findings and caveats: Memory repertoires showed no such pattern, whereas abundant cord blood beta clonotypes carried fewer insertions. Invariant MAIT and iNKT cells may have partly biased zero-insertion analyses.

The same specimen was also included in a second study, on yellow fever vaccine responses in identical twins.

This receptor was identified in a woman under 30 in good health. Sample: PBMCs. The gene calls are TRBV11-2 and TRBJ2-3, with TRBD1 as a possible D gene (6 bases). CDR3 sequence (DNA): TGTGCCAGCAGCTTAGGGACAGCGACGACAGATACGCAGTATTTT. Translated, it gives CASSLGTATTDTQYF.